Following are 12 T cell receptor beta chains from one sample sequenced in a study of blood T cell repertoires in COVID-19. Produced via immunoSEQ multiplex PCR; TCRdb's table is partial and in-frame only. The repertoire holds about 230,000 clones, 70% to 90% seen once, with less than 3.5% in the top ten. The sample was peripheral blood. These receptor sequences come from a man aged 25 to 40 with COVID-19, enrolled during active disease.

The CDR3, as DNA: TGTGCCAGCAGTTTTATTAGCGGGAGTGAGGCAGATACGCAGTATTTT. Its translation is CASSFISGSEADTQYF. V and J are TRBV5-4 and TRBJ2-3; 9 bases line up with TRBD2. V trimming: 5 bases; J trimming: 4 bases; junction bases outside the gene matches: 11. CDR1 is SGHNT, CDR2 YYREEE, per germline (reference sequence). The CDR3 runs to 16 residues.

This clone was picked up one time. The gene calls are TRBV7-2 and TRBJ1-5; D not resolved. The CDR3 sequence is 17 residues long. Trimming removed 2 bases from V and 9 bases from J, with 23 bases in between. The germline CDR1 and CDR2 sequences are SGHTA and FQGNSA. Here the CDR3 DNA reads TGTGCCAGCAGCTTAAGGCCAGGCCAAGGAGGAAAGGGGCCCCAGCATTTT. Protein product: CASSLRPGQGGKGPQHF.

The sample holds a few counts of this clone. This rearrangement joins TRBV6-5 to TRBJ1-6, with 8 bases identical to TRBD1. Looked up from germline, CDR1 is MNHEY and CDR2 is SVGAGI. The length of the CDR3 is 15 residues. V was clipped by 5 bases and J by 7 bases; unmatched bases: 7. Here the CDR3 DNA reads TGTGCCAGCAGTCCCCAGGGGGCTGCGAATTCACCCCTCCACTTT. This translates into CASSPQGAANSPLHF.

CDR3 in amino acids: CASSFLAGGYYNEQFF. The CDR3 nucleotides are TGCGCCAGCAGCTTTTTAGCGGGGGGCTACTACAATGAGCAGTTCTTC. This chain connects TRBV5-1 to TRBJ2-1; TRBD2 agrees at 10 bases. The V and J ends lost 2 bases and 3 bases, in that order; junction bases with no gene match: 5. Germline V gene data show CDR1 as SGHRS and CDR2 as YFSETQ. The length of the CDR3 is 16 residues.

The CDR3 region is CATSGSPGTGVGEQYF. In DNA, the CDR3 is TGTGCCACCAGTGGTAGCCCCGGGACAGGGGTCGGCGAGCAGTACTTC. The gene calls are TRBV24-1 and TRBJ2-7, with 10 positions matching TRBD1. The CDR3 is made up of 16 amino acids. The germline CDR1 and CDR2 sequences are KGHDR and SFDVKD. V shed 5 bases, J shed 6 bases, and the junction held 12 bases outside the gene matches.

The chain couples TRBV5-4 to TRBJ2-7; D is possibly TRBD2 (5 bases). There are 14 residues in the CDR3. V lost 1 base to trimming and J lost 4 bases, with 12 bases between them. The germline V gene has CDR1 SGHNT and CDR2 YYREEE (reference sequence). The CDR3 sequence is CASSLNSELYEQYF. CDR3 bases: TGTGCCAGCAGCTTGAATAGCGAGCTATACGAGCAGTACTTC.

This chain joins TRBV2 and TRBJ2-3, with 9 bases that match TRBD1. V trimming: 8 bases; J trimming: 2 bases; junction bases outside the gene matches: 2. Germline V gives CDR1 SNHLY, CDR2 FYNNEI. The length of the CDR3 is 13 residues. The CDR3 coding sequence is TGTGCCAGCCGGGACAGGGCCACAGATACGCAGTATTTT. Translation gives CASRDRATDTQYF.

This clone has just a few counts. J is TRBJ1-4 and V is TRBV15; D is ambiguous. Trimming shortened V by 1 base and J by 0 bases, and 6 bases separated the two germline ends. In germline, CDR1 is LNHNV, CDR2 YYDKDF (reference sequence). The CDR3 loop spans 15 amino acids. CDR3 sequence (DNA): TGTGCCACCAGCAGAGTAATATCAACTAATGAAAAACTGTTTTTT. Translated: CATSRVISTNEKLFF.

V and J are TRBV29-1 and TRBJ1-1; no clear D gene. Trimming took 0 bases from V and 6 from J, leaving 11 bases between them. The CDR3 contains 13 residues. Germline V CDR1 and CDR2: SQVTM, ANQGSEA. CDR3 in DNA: TGCAGCGTTGAAGATTACAAACAGTCTGAAGCTTTCTTT. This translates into CSVEDYKQSEAFF.

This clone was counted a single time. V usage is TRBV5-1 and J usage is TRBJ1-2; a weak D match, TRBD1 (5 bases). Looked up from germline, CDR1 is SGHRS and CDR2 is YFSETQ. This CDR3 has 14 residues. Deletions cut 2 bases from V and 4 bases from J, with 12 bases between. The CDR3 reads CASSLGVGGYGYTF. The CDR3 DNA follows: TGCGCCAGCAGCTTAGGGGTAGGCGGCTATGGCTACACCTTC. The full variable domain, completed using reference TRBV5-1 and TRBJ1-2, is KAGVTQTPRYLIKTRGQQVTLSCSPISGHRSVSWYQQTPGQGLQFLFEYFSETQRNKGNFPGRFSGRQFSNSRSEMNVSTLELGDSALYLCASSLGVGGYGYTFGSGTRLTVV.

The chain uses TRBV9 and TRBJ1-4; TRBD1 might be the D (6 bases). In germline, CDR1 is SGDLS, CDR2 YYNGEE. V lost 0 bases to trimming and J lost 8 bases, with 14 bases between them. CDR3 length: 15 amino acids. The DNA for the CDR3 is TGTGCCAGCAGCGTAGGAGGGGGGGCGCCCGAAAAACTGTTTTTT. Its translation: CASSVGGGAPEKLFF.

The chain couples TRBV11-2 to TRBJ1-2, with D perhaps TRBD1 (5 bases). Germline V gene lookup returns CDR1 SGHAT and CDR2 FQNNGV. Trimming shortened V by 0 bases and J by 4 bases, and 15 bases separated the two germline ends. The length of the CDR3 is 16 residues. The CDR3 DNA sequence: TGTGCCAGCAGCTTAGAGGGATCGGGACTCATCTATGGCTACACCTTC. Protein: CASSLEGSGLIYGYTF.